The T cell receptor beta chain described here comes from a study of cytotoxic CD8 clonotypes in ibrutinib-treated CLL. The CDR3 extends over 18 amino acids. From germline, CDR1 is SGDLS and CDR2 YYNGEE. J lost 6 bases, V lost 1 base, and 12 bases had no gene match. The study, taken as a whole, reports: Relative to age-matched healthy donors, clonality at baseline was higher, and it tracked circulating CD8+ T-cell counts. Contraction or stability on treatment characterized the public clonotypes, which were uncommon.

A word on this clone: Its antigen is unknown.

Profiling relied on immunoSEQ multiplex PCR, and the TCRdb table lists in-frame clones only, not all of them. Of 150,000 or so clones in the sample, approximately 84% were seen once. This specimen consisted of PBMCs, obtained after 24 months of ibrutinib treatment. This receptor was identified in a human donor with chronic lymphocytic leukemia. This rearrangement joins TRBV9 to TRBJ2-2; 10 nucleotides agree with TRBD2. The DNA for the CDR3 is TGTGCCAGCAGCGTATCTCGACTAGCGGGCGAAGCGGCCGGGGAGCTGTTTTTT. This sequence encodes CASSVSRLAGEAAGELFF. Drawing the rest from reference TRBV9 and TRBJ2-2, the complete variable domain is DSGVTQTPKHLITATGQRVTLRCSPRSGDLSVYWYQQSLDQGLQFLIQYYNGEERAKGNILERFSAQQFPDLHSELNLSSLELGDSALYFCASSVSRLAGEAAGELFFGEGSRLTVL.